This TCR beta chain comes out of a study of immune evolution from preneoplasia to lung adenocarcinoma. Study background: HLA loss of heterozygosity: around 6.5% AIS, more than 14% MIA, around 35% ADC, none AAH.

Between the mid-2010s and the late 2010s, patients underwent resection in Japan or China. After pathologic assessment, macro-dissection selected premalignant or tumor cells for extraction. CDR3 length equals 13 residues. CDR1 is SGHTA, CDR2 FQGTGA, per germline. The V gene lost 5 bases and the J gene lost 2 bases, with 9 bases spanning the gap. TCRdb's table, derived via immunoSEQ multiplex PCR, lists solely in-frame clones and lacks some. The data hold roughly 11,000 clones, with 78% observed a single time. This receptor was identified in a person aged 60-80 years with lung adenocarcinoma. This chain uses TRBV7-3 with TRBJ1-1; no clear D gene. Sample: FFPE minimally invasive lung adenocarcinoma tissue. CDR3 region: CASSPYINTEAFF. The CDR3 bases are TGTGCCAGCAGCCCTTACATAAACACTGAAGCTTTCTTT.